This is a list of T cell receptor beta chains from one sample in a study of early T cells in non-severe SARS-CoV-2 infection. From the 5' RACE reads, TCRdb called clonotypes with MiXCR, one entry per CDR3 protein. The data hold about 110,000 distinct CDR3 sequences, with around 10% observed a single time. The source material was whole blood. These receptors originate from an adult who was a healthcare worker with PCR-confirmed SARS-CoV-2 infection or an uninfected control (not recorded which). Both conserved end residues are part of each CDR3. The D gene is left open where the match is weak.

-,TRBV20-1,CSAERHTEQFF
-,TRBV15,CVTSAQGFPYNEQFF
-,TRBV28,CASRGWGLAKNIQYF
-,TRBV5-1,CASSSDKSTEAFF
-,TRBV30,CAWSTQVGTEAFF
TRBD2,TRBV7-8,CASSAKGLLAVYNEQFF
TRBD2,TRBV28,CASVSGSYTYNEQFF
-,TRBV12-3/TRBV12-4,CASSSVAYEQYF
-,TRBV28,CASSLNEGRNSPLHF
-,TRBV2,CASSVEGTMTGELFF
TRBD1,TRBV7-8,CASSRDRVGVRKDYEQYF
-,TRBV6-2/TRBV6-3,CASSYSDNTGELFF
TRBD1,TRBV29-1,CSVRDRGDEQYF
-,TRBV19,CASSIATANNQPQHF
-,TRBV7-8,CASSLGGTGTCEQYF
-,TRBV2,CASMLYLRAGELFF
TRBD1,TRBV4-3,CASSQRPGQGDGELFF
TRBD1,TRBV10-3,CAIKDRDRGYGYTF
TRBD1,TRBV3-1,CASSQTGGAGYTF
TRBD2,TRBV10-3,CAISDLTIAGDEQFF
-,TRBV20-1,CSARLSPYEQYF
-,TRBV12-3/TRBV12-4,CASSLVYSPNEQFF
-,TRBV2,CASSMRPNPDEQYF
TRBD2,TRBV5-4,CASSSSGFSYEQYF
TRBD1,TRBV2,CARLGQGGSPLHF
-,TRBV2,CVSSAQGTYGYTF
-,TRBV6-6,CASVTGHSNQPQHF
TRBD1,TRBV29-1,CSVEMGVGGAEQYF
-,TRBV5-6,CASHWHRNTEAFF
TRBD2,TRBV7-9,CASSSTSGPYEQYF
-,TRBV7-8,CASSGGVNIQYF
-,TRBV20-1,CSASGWGREKAYEQYF
-,TRBV12-3/TRBV12-4,CASSPFRTSLHTQYF
TRBD1,TRBV7-3,CASSSHTGTGSGELFF
-,TRBV10-3,CAISDVGAYTEAFF
-,TRBV6-2/TRBV6-3,CASSFYIQGGNQPQHF
TRBD1,TRBV7-9,CASSLGQLDTQYF
TRBD2,TRBV20-1,CSAPKAGVTDTQYF
-,TRBV12-3/TRBV12-4,CASSFRQVHEQYF
-,TRBV27,CASSLGRGGYEQYF
-,TRBV11-2,CASSYALPEQFF
TRBD1,TRBV20-1,CSATHFGTGHETQYF
-,TRBV28,CASSPLLARRGDEQFF
TRBD2,TRBV9,CASSVAAGSTYEQYF
-,TRBV9,CASSPRGARYNEQFF
-,TRBV28,CASSPLRWGRGEQYF